The present entry profiles one T cell receptor beta chain with its context. The target antigen is unknown. CDR1 is SGHVS, CDR2 FQNEAQ, per germline. V lost 5 bases to trimming and J lost 0 bases, with 8 bases between them. The CDR3 extends over 14 amino acids. The data belong to a study of T cell responses to AZD1222 COVID-19 vaccine. General study results and limits: Clonal diversity may have been underestimated in mostly white British donors.

Clones were read by immunoSEQ multiplex PCR, and TCRdb kept only the in-frame ones, dropping some. The sample consists of 200,000 to 300,000 clones, 85% to 95% of them appearing once. The TCR originated in an adult in good health. The sequencing used peripheral blood, collected on day 0 of AZD1222 vaccination. V and J are TRBV7-8 and TRBJ1-5; no clear D gene. The CDR3 loop is CASSTRPSNQPQHF. CDR3 DNA: TGTGCCAGCAGCACCCGTCCTAGCAATCAGCCCCAGCATTTT.